The sequence of this T cell receptor beta chain was determined in a study of Tregs in tolerant kidney transplant recipients. J was trimmed by 7 bases and V by 6 bases; bases with no gene match: 9. The length of the CDR3 is 14 residues. The germline CDR1 and CDR2 sequences are MNHEY and SVGAGI. Data came from immunoSEQ multiplex PCR; TCRdb stores just in-frame clones and leaves some out. Of 2,500 to 3,000 clones listed, 40% are singletons. To note about this clone: As yet, its antigen is unknown.

General study findings and limits: Few patients were studied, so findings need validation in larger groups. The most relevant donor-specific Treg TCRbeta repertoire apparently came from expansion with activated donor B cells.

This receptor was taken from a human donor in good health. The material sequenced was Tregs from blood cultured with allogeneic cells. V and J are TRBV6-5 and TRBJ2-1, with TRBD2 matching over 7 bases. CDR3 coding DNA: TGTGCCAGCAGACGACTAGCCGGAGAGAATGAGCAGTTCTTC. The encoded protein is CASRRLAGENEQFF.